The text below deals with one TCR beta chain. Its antigen is as yet unknown. Only United States sites treated participants with HIV. The data derive from a study of long-term antiretroviral therapy in people with HIV. Whole-study results and caveats: HIV repertoires had narrower CDR3 length ranges than controls. Clones with expansion before ART led the repertoire at all time points.

The CDR3 length is 13 residues. The germline V gene encodes CDR1 SGHAT and CDR2 FQNNGV. V gave up 3 bases and J gave up 7 bases, with 7 bases separating them. Samples were assayed with immunoSEQ v3.0 at survey level. The study targeted roughly 40,000-55,000 T-cell genomes per sample in sequencing. This table comes from immunoSEQ multiplex PCR, and its TCRdb copy is limited to in-frame clones, with some not included. The sample includes about 27,000 clones, roughly three quarters of them seen just once. The material was unsorted PBMCs, obtained 0.5 years after starting antiretroviral therapy. This chain connects TRBV11-2 to TRBJ1-6, with D unresolved. This receptor was obtained from a woman between 35 and 50 years old with HIV. CDR3: CASSLTDNSPLHF. The CDR3 coding sequence is TGTGCCAGCAGCTTGACGGACAATTCACCCCTCCACTTT.